What follows are 32 T cell receptor beta chains derived from one specimen sequenced in a study of blood T cell repertoires in COVID-19. Here immunoSEQ multiplex PCR was the method, and the copy in TCRdb shows in-frame clones only, minus some. The repertoire consists of around 230,000 clones, with approximately 85% occurring once and the leading ten covering around 12%. Input material: peripheral blood. The receptors were sampled from a woman aged 55-69 years with active or convalescent COVID-19.

The rearrangement joins TRBV15 to TRBJ2-5, with a tentative D call TRBD2 (6 bases). Trimming took off 0 bases at V and 5 bases at J, with 13 bases between the two ends. The CDR3 has 15 residues. Germline V lookup: CDR1 LNHNV, CDR2 YYDKDF (reference sequence). DNA of the CDR3: TGTGCCACCAGCAGAGATCGGGCGGGGACGGAGACCCAGTACTTC. Translation gives CATSRDRAGTETQYF.

The DNA for the CDR3 is TGTGCCAGCAGCCAATCGGGAGAGCTCCACTTT. Protein: CASSQSGELHF. The chain combines TRBV3-1 (or the pseudogene TRBV3-2) with TRBJ1-6; no definite D call. V was shortened by 2 bases and J by 16 bases, with 9 bases between the two germline ends. This CDR3 has 11 residues. Germline V gene lookup returns CDR1 LGHDT and CDR2 YNNKEL (reference sequence).

V gene TRBV19 combines with J gene TRBJ1-1, with a weak D call TRBD1 (5 bases). CDR1 and CDR2 from the germline V gene are LNHDA and SQIVND (reference sequence). The CDR3 is 15 residues long. V lost 3 bases and J lost 6, with 17 bases in between. CDR3 DNA: TGTGCCAGTAGTATGGGCCGGGGGGTAAAGGCTGAAGCTTTCTTT. It is translated as CASSMGRGVKAEAFF. The whole variable domain, remainder taken from reference TRBV19 and TRBJ1-1, is DGGITQSPKYLFRKEGQNVTLSCEQNLNHDAMYWYRQDPGQGLRLIYYSQIVNDFQKGDIAEGYSVSREKKESFPLTVTSAQKNPTAFYLCASSMGRGVKAEAFFGQGTRLTVV.

This chain connects TRBV4-1 to TRBJ2-7, with TRBD1 identical over 7 bases. Germline assignment: CDR1 MGHRA and CDR2 YSYEKL. The ends lost 4 bases at V and 4 bases at J; junction bases unmatched: 10. CDR3 size: 15 residues. This CDR3 is CASSLTQGPVYEQYF. The CDR3 DNA reads as TGCGCCAGCAGCCTAACACAGGGGCCCGTTTACGAGCAGTACTTC.

This sequence joins TRBV6-1 and TRBJ1-1; D not certain. This CDR3 has 14 residues. The V gene lost 1 base and the J gene lost 1 base, with 7 bases spanning the gap. The germline CDR1 and CDR2 sequences are MNHNS and SASEGT. As DNA, the CDR3 is TGTGCCAGCAGTGAAGTGCAGAAGAACACTGAAGCTTTCTTT. Its protein is CASSEVQKNTEAFF.

V and J are TRBV9 and TRBJ1-3; D is unclear. The CDR3 is 15 residues long. In germline, CDR1 is SGDLS, CDR2 YYNGEE. V was shortened by 3 bases and J by 0 bases, with 10 bases between the two germline ends. CDR3 bases: TGTGCCAGCAGCGAACGGGGTCACTCTGGAAACACCATATATTTT. This gives the protein CASSERGHSGNTIYF.

The V call is TRBV9, the J call TRBJ1-5; D gene unclear. Trimming pared 0 bases from V and 7 bases from J, leaving 14 bases between. From germline, CDR1 is SGDLS and CDR2 YYNGEE. The CDR3 loop spans 15 amino acids. As DNA, the CDR3 is TGTGCCAGCAGCGTAGCGCAGAGGGTATGGCAGCCCCAGCATTTT. Amino acids: CASSVAQRVWQPQHF.

The chain combines TRBV3-1 (or the pseudogene TRBV3-2) with TRBJ2-5; 14 bases fit TRBD2. The CDR3 consists of 16 residues. V dropped 5 bases and J dropped 1; count of bases not matched to a gene: 3. Germline CDR1 and CDR2: LGHDT and YNNKEL (reference sequence). The CDR3 DNA follows: TGTGCCAGCAGCAAAGGGACTAGCGGGGGCCAAGAGACCCAGTACTTC. Translation gives CASSKGTSGGQETQYF.

This clone was recorded a few times. The CDR3 sequence is CASSILQGNQPQHF. The CDR3 DNA sequence: TGTGCCAGTAGTATTTTACAGGGAAATCAGCCCCAGCATTTT. J is TRBJ1-5 and V is TRBV19; TRBD1 might be the D (6 bases). Germline V CDR1 and CDR2: LNHDA, SQIVND (reference sequence). The CDR3 is 14 residues long. V was trimmed by 3 bases and J by 4 bases, leaving 10 bases between them.

V is TRBV5-1 and J is TRBJ1-6; D might be TRBD1 (6 bases). V shed 1 base and J shed 5 bases, with 7 bases lying between them. Per the germline V gene, CDR1 is SGHRS and CDR2 is YFSETQ. The CDR3 has 14 residues. The CDR3 DNA follows: TGCGCCAGCAGCTTGTCAGGGGATAATTCACCCCTCCACTTT. It codes for CASSLSGDNSPLHF.

In this sample, this clone turned up a few times. This chain joins TRBV7-9 and TRBJ1-2, with 7 bases fitting TRBD1. Germline CDR1 reads SEHNR; CDR2 reads FQNEAQ (reference sequence). This CDR3 is 15 amino acids long. Trimming removed 5 bases from V and 0 bases from J; junction bases left unmatched: 6. Here the CDR3 DNA reads TGTGCCAGCAGCCCACAGGGGTTAGCTAACTATGGCTACACCTTC. It yields the protein CASSPQGLANYGYTF.

In its sample, this clone was seen once. Possible read error: a much larger clone is one base away. This sequence joins TRBV3-1 (or the pseudogene TRBV3-2) and TRBJ2-3, with D possibly being TRBD2 (6 bases). The V and J ends lost 3 bases and 5 bases respectively, with 18 bases between them. This CDR3 spans 16 amino acids. CDR1 is LGHDT, CDR2 YNNKEL, per germline (reference sequence). The CDR3 reads CASSHLRRRGIDTQYF. Written as DNA, the CDR3 is TGTGCCAGCAGCCATCTCAGGCGGCGGGGTATAGATACGCAGTATTTT.

The chain couples TRBV7-2 to TRBJ2-5; 11 bases align to TRBD2. This CDR3 comprises 14 residues. Germline-derived CDR1 and CDR2 are SGHTA and FQGNSA. The V segment lost 1 base and the J segment 10 bases; nucleotides outside the gene matches: 5. CDR3 residues: CASSLDSGGAIQYF. The CDR3 nucleotides read TGTGCCAGCAGCTTAGATAGCGGGGGGGCCATCCAGTACTTC.

This clone was detected a few times. V and J are TRBV6-5 and TRBJ1-6; D unclear. The CDR3 extends over 15 amino acids. Trimming removed 5 bases at V and 5 bases at J, with 13 bases between. The V gene's germline CDR1 is MNHEY and CDR2 SVGAGI. The CDR3 DNA follows: TGTGCCAGCAGTCTCTCCGGAGGTCATAATTCACCCCTCCACTTT. This encodes CASSLSGGHNSPLHF.

As concerns this clone: This sample also contains other DNA sequences that code for the same CDR3. The chain couples TRBV5-1 to TRBJ2-1; perhaps TRBD1 as D (5 bases). The V and J ends lost 0 bases and 0 bases respectively, with 7 bases between them. Germline CDR1 and CDR2: SGHRS and YFSETQ. The CDR3 loop spans 15 amino acids. This CDR3 is CASSLGQSSYNEQFF. In DNA, the CDR3 is TGCGCCAGCAGCTTGGGACAGAGCTCCTACAATGAGCAGTTCTTC.

This rearrangement joins TRBV11-2 to TRBJ1-2; 10 bases match TRBD1. There are 14 residues in the CDR3. With V trimmed by 5 bases and J by 7 bases, 7 bases remained unmatched. Looked up from germline, CDR1 is SGHAT and CDR2 is FQNNGV. The CDR3 DNA reads TGTGCCAGCAGCCGACAGGGGGCTTCGGGTGGCTACACCTTC. It yields the protein CASSRQGASGGYTF.

V is TRBV14 and J is TRBJ1-2; unclear D gene. V was trimmed by 6 bases and J by 4 bases, leaving 9 bases between them. CDR1 is SGHDN and CDR2 is FVKESK in the germline V gene. CDR3 length: 12 residues. The CDR3 bases are TGTGCCAGCAGTGCAGGCCTCTATGGCTACACCTTC. This sequence encodes CASSAGLYGYTF.

The rearrangement uses TRBV11-2 and TRBJ1-1, with no clear D. From germline, CDR1 is SGHAT and CDR2 FQNNGV. V lost 5 bases and J lost 11, with 15 bases in between. This CDR3 is 12 amino acids long. The CDR3 is CASSPPNLQAFF. The CDR3 DNA reads TGTGCCAGCAGCCCCCCCAATTTGCAGGCTTTCTTT.

V and J are TRBV7-8 and TRBJ1-2; no definite D call. Per germline, CDR1 SGHVS and CDR2 FQNEAQ. The CDR3 is made up of 13 amino acids. V shed 2 bases and J shed 3 bases, with 7 bases lying between them. The CDR3 region is CASSLQEDYGYTF. The CDR3 DNA is TGTGCCAGCAGCTTACAGGAGGACTATGGCTACACCTTC.

This clone was recorded a few times. The rearrangement uses TRBV7-2 and TRBJ1-4; TRBD1 is a possible D gene (5 bases). CDR3 length: 14 residues. Looked up from germline, CDR1 is SGHTA and CDR2 is FQGNSA. V dropped 5 bases and J dropped 3 bases, with 10 bases sitting between them. CDR3 in amino acids: CASSAGRANEKLFF. CDR3 bases: TGTGCCAGCAGCGCGGGACGGGCTAATGAAAAACTGTTTTTT. Supplemented by reference TRBV7-2 and TRBJ1-4, the full variable domain reads GAGVSQSPSNKVTEKGKDVELRCDPISGHTALYWYRQSLGQGLEFLIYFQGNSAPDKSGLPSDRFSAERTGGSVSTLTIQRTQQEDSAVYLCASSAGRANEKLFFGSGTQLSVL.

The CDR3 sequence: CASSYISSGRGYTF. Written as DNA, the CDR3 is TGTGCCAGCAGTTATATATCATCCGGGAGGGGCTACACCTTC. The rearrangement uses TRBV6-6 and TRBJ1-2; D gene uncertain. V was shortened by 3 bases and J by 8 bases, with 16 bases between the two germline ends. The CDR3 is 14 amino acids. Germline CDR1 reads MNHNY; CDR2 reads SVGAGI (reference sequence).

This chain joins TRBV3-1 (or the pseudogene TRBV3-2) and TRBJ2-1, with 13 bases lining up with TRBD2. Germline CDR1 is LGHDT and CDR2 is YNNKEL (reference sequence). V trimming: 4 bases; J trimming: 0 bases; junction bases outside the gene matches: 6. The CDR3 is made up of 18 amino acids. CDR3 amino acids: CASSPRLAGGSSYNEQFF. In nucleotides, the CDR3 is TGTGCCAGCAGCCCGCGACTAGCGGGGGGTAGCTCCTACAATGAGCAGTTCTTC.

J is TRBJ2-5 and V is TRBV30; D is unclear. The CDR3 is made up of 13 amino acids. V was clipped by 0 bases and J by 1 base, with 6 bases between them. The germline V gene has CDR1 GTSNPN and CDR2 SVGIG (reference sequence). This chain's CDR3 is CAWSVRFQETQYF. The CDR3 DNA is TGTGCCTGGAGTGTGCGGTTCCAAGAGACCCAGTACTTC. The full variable domain, rest sourced from reference TRBV30 and TRBJ2-5, is SQTIHQWPATLVQPVGSPLSLECTVEGTSNPNLYWYRQAAGRGLQLLFYSVGIGQISSEVPQNLSASRPQDRQFILSSKKLLLSDSGFYLCAWSVRFQETQYFGPGTRLLVL.

The chain couples TRBV12-3 or TRBV12-4 to TRBJ1-1; the D gene is possibly TRBD1 (6 bases). The CDR3 spans 11 residues. V lost 2 bases and J 11 bases, leaving 9 bases between the germline ends. The CDR3 nucleotides are TGTGCCAGCAGTTTAAAGGGGGAGGCTTTCTTT. It specifies CASSLKGEAFF.

This clone was observed a handful of times. This sequence joins TRBV19 and TRBJ2-7; D is ambiguous. Trimming left V 4 bases short and J 0 bases short, with 10 bases between. From germline, CDR1 is LNHDA and CDR2 SQIVND (reference sequence). CDR3 length: 14 residues. The CDR3 is CASSRAVSSYEQYF. As DNA, the CDR3 is TGTGCCAGTAGTAGGGCAGTGAGCTCCTACGAGCAGTACTTC.

The chain links TRBV7-8 to TRBJ2-5; D gene uncertain. Trimming pared 5 bases from V and 5 bases from J, leaving 15 bases between. Germline V gene data show CDR1 as SGHVS and CDR2 as FQNEAQ. CDR3 size: 14 residues. CDR3 in amino acids: CASSPPVAAETQYF. Written as DNA, the CDR3 is TGTGCCAGCAGCCCGCCCGTAGCTGCCGAGACCCAGTACTTC.

The V and J genes are TRBV19 and TRBJ1-6; TRBD1 agrees at 9 bases. With V trimmed by 6 bases and J by 7 bases, 7 bases remained unmatched. Germline values: CDR1 LNHDA, CDR2 SQIVND (reference sequence). This CDR3 contains 15 residues. The CDR3 reads CASSSPGQGNSPLHF. CDR3 DNA sequence: TGTGCCAGTAGCTCTCCGGGACAGGGCAATTCACCCCTCCACTTT.

This rearrangement joins TRBV30 to TRBJ2-1; 9 positions agree with TRBD2. After removal of 4 bases from V and 4 bases from J, the junction contained 8 bases not matched to a gene. CDR1 is GTSNPN and CDR2 is SVGIG in the germline V gene (reference sequence). This CDR3 region has 15 residues. CDR3 sequence (DNA): TGTGCCTGGACCGCCGGGACTAGCCCTTACAATGAGCAGTTCTTC. As protein: CAWTAGTSPYNEQFF.

This rearrangement joins TRBV6-6 to TRBJ1-1; the D gene is possibly TRBD1 (6 bases). Germline assignment: CDR1 MNHNY and CDR2 SVGAGI (reference sequence). Trimming removed 2 bases at V and 1 base at J, with 8 bases between. The CDR3 covers 14 residues. CDR3 amino acids: CASSYLTGNTEAFF. CDR3 nucleotide sequence: TGTGCCAGCAGTTACCTGACAGGGAACACTGAAGCTTTCTTT.

This clone has a single count. The J gene is TRBJ1-2, the V gene TRBV12-3 or TRBV12-4; 10 nucleotides agree with TRBD1. This CDR3 comprises 13 residues. Losses at the gene ends were 5 bases for V and 7 bases for J; bases not matched to a gene: 4. CDR3 amino acids: CASSQDRGAGYTF. As DNA, the CDR3 is TGTGCCAGCAGTCAGGACAGGGGGGCTGGCTACACCTTC.

In this sample, this clone turned up a few times. This chain connects TRBV2 to TRBJ2-1, with TRBD1 matching 10 bases. V trimming: 5 bases; J trimming: 3 bases; junction bases outside the gene matches: 4. CDR3 length equals 15 residues. The germline CDR1 and CDR2 sequences are SNHLY and FYNNEI. The CDR3 loop is CASSPGQGFYNEQFF. CDR3 bases: TGTGCCAGCAGTCCGGGACAGGGGTTCTACAATGAGCAGTTCTTC.

V and J are TRBV6-5 and TRBJ1-2; D is possibly TRBD1 (5 bases). Trimming cost V 5 bases and J 0 bases, with 10 bases left between them. This CDR3 has 14 amino acids. The germline gives CDR1 MNHEY, CDR2 SVGAGI. The CDR3 DNA follows: TGTGCCAGCAGTCGACAGCTCCCTAACTATGGCTACACCTTC. Protein sequence: CASSRQLPNYGYTF.